These 6 T cell receptor beta chains came from one sample sequenced in a study of blood T cell repertoires in COVID-19. TCRdb keeps only in-frame clones here, not all; method: immunoSEQ multiplex PCR. The repertoire holds about 170,000 clones, with 83% as singletons. What was sequenced was peripheral blood. The receptors come from an elderly woman with acute or convalescent COVID-19.

The count of this clone is one. The chain links TRBV5-4 to TRBJ2-3; D uncertain. CDR3 size: 15 residues. Germline CDR1 reads SGHNT; CDR2 reads YYREEE (reference sequence). Trimming took 0 bases from V and 0 from J, leaving 8 bases between them. The CDR3 is CASSLAAASTDTQYF. The CDR3 DNA sequence: TGTGCCAGCAGCTTGGCCGCGGCAAGCACAGATACGCAGTATTTT.

This rearrangement joins TRBV3-1 (or the pseudogene TRBV3-2) to TRBJ1-4; possibly TRBD1 for D (5 bases). Trimming shortened V by 1 base and J by 12 bases, and 9 bases separated the two germline ends. The CDR3 loop spans 12 amino acids. The germline CDR1 and CDR2 sequences are LGHDT and YNNKEL (reference sequence). DNA for the CDR3: TGTGCCAGCAGCCAAGGGGGGGTAGAACTGTTTTTT. This gives the protein CASSQGGVELFF.

This CDR3 reads CASSQERGRYEQYF. CDR3 sequence (DNA): TGTGCCAGCAGCCAAGAAAGAGGGAGGTACGAGCAGTACTTC. The chain recombines TRBV14 with TRBJ2-7, with a weak D call TRBD2 (6 bases). With 0 bases removed from V and 4 bases from J, the gap between germline ends came to 10 bases. Germline V gene data show CDR1 as SGHDN and CDR2 as FVKESK. The CDR3 covers 14 residues.

CDR3 DNA: TGTGCCAGCAGTACTAGCGGGATGACGAACACCGGGGAGCTGTTTTTT. This translates into CASSTSGMTNTGELFF. The chain uses TRBV2 and TRBJ2-2; 10 nucleotides agree with TRBD2. V lost 5 bases to trimming and J lost 0 bases; unmatched junction nucleotides: 3. Germline V gene data show CDR1 as SNHLY and CDR2 as FYNNEI. This CDR3 region has 16 residues. Variable domain in full (rest from reference TRBV2 and TRBJ2-2): EPEVTQTPSHQVTQMGQEVILRCVPISNHLYFYWYRQILGQKVEFLVSFYNNEISEKSEIFDDQFSVERPDGSNFTLKIRSTKLEDSAMYFCASSTSGMTNTGELFFGEGSRLTVL.

The chain joins TRBV28 to TRBJ2-5; TRBD2 agrees at 10 bases. Germline CDR1 is MDHEN and CDR2 is SYDVKM. After removal of 5 bases from V and 5 bases from J, the junction contained 5 bases not matched to a gene. The CDR3 is 14 residues long. The CDR3 coding sequence is TGTGCCAGCAGTGCAGCGGGGGGGCGTGAGACCCAGTACTTC. It codes for CASSAAGGRETQYF.

This rearrangement joins TRBV5-4 to TRBJ2-7; tentatively, D is TRBD1 (7 bases). The ends were cut back, 4 bases at V and 3 bases at J, with 14 bases in the middle. Germline values: CDR1 SGHNT, CDR2 YYREEE (reference sequence). CDR3 size: 14 residues. CDR3 sequence: CASSTGTAGYEQYF. In DNA, the CDR3 is TGTGCCAGCAGCACCGGGACAGCGGGCTACGAGCAGTACTTC. Filled out from reference TRBV5-4 and TRBJ2-7, the complete variable domain reads ETGVTQSPTHLIKTRGQQVTLRCSSQSGHNTVSWYQQALGQGPQFIFQYYREEENGRGNFPPRFSGLQFPNYSSELNVNALELDDSALYLCASSTGTAGYEQYFGPGTRLTVT.